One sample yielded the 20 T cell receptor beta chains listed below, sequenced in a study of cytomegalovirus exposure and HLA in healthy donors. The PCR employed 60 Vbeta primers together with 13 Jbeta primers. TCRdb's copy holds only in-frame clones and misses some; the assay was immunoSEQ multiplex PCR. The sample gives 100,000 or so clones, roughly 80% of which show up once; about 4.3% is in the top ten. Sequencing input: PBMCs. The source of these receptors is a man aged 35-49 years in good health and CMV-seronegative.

The CDR3 reads CASSSGGTVNQPQHF. The CDR3 DNA reads as TGTGCCAGCAGCTCCGGGGGTACAGTTAATCAGCCCCAGCATTTT. The rearrangement uses TRBV11-2 and TRBJ1-5, with TRBD1 as a possible D gene (5 bases). Germline V lookup: CDR1 SGHAT, CDR2 FQNNGV. V was shortened by 4 bases and J by 4 bases, with 14 bases between the two germline ends. The CDR3 has 15 residues.

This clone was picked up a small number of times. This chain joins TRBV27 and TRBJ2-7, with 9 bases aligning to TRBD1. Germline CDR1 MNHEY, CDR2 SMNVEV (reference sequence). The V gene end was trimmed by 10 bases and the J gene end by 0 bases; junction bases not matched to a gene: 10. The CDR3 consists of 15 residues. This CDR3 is CATGPRDRVSYEQYF. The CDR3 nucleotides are TGTGCCACCGGCCCACGGGACAGGGTCTCCTACGAGCAGTACTTC.

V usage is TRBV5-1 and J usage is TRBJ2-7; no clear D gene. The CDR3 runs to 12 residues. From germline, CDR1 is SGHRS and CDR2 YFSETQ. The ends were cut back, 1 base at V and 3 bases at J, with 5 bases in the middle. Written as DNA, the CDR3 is TGCGCCAGCAGCTTGTCAGTCTACGAGCAGTACTTC. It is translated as CASSLSVYEQYF.

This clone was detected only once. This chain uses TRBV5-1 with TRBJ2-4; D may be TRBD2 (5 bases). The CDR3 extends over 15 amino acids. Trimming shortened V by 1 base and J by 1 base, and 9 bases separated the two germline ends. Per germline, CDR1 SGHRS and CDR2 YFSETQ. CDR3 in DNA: TGCGCCAGCAGCTTGAACTGGGAGGCCAAAAACATTCAGTACTTC. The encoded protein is CASSLNWEAKNIQYF.

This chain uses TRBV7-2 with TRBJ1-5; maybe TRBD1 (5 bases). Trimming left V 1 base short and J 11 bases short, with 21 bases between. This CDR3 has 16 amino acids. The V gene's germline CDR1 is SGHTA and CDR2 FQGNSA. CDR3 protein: CASSLEVGPVPRAQHF. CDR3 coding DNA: TGTGCCAGCAGCTTAGAGGTGGGCCCCGTCCCCAGGGCCCAGCATTTT. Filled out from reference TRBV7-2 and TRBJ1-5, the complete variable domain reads GAGVSQSPSNKVTEKGKDVELRCDPISGHTALYWYRQSLGQGLEFLIYFQGNSAPDKSGLPSDRFSAERTGGSVSTLTIQRTQQEDSAVYLCASSLEVGPVPRAQHFGDGTRLSIL.

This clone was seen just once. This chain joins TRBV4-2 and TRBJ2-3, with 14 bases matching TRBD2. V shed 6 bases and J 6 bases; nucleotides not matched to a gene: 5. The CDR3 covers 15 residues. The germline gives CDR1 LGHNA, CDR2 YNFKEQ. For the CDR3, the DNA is TGTGCCAGCAGTTTGACTAGCGGGGGGGTGGATACGCAGTATTTT. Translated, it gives CASSLTSGGVDTQYF.

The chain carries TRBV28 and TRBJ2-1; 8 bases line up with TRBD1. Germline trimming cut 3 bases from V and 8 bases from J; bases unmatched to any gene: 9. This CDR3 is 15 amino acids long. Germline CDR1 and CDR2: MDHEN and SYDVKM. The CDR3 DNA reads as TGTGCCAGCAGTTTGATCCAGGGGGCGCGGGATGAGCAGTTCTTC. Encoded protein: CASSLIQGARDEQFF.

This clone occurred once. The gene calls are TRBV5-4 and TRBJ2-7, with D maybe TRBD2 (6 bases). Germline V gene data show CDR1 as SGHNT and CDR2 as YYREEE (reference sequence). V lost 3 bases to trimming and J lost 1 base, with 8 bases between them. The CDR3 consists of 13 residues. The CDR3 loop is CASSSGLSYEQYF. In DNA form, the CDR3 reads TGTGCCAGCAGCTCGGGACTTTCCTACGAGCAGTACTTC. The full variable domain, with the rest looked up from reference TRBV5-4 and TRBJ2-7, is ETGVTQSPTHLIKTRGQQVTLRCSSQSGHNTVSWYQQALGQGPQFIFQYYREEENGRGNFPPRFSGLQFPNYSSELNVNALELDDSALYLCASSSGLSYEQYFGPGTRLTVT.

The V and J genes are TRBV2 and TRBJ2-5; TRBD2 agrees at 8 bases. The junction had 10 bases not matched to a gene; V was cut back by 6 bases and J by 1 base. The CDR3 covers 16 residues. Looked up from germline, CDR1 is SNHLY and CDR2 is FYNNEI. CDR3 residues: CASSRFGSGAQETQYF. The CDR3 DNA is TGTGCCAGCAGCCGGTTCGGTAGCGGGGCCCAAGAGACCCAGTACTTC.

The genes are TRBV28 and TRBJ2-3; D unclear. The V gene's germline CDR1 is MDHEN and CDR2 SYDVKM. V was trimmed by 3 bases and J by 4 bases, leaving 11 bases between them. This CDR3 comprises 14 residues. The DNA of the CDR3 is TGTGCCAGCAGTTTTTCTAGGTTGCCAGATACGCAGTATTTT. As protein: CASSFSRLPDTQYF.

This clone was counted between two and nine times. This chain's CDR3 is CASSSAGLAGVYSYF. The CDR3 nucleotides read TGTGCCAGCAGTTCCGCGGGACTAGCGGGGGTCTACTCGTACTTC. The chain uses TRBV6-5 and TRBJ2-7, with TRBD2 matching over 14 bases. CDR3 size: 15 residues. The V gene's germline CDR1 is MNHEY and CDR2 SVGAGI. J lost 12 bases, V lost 4 bases, and 11 bases had no gene match.

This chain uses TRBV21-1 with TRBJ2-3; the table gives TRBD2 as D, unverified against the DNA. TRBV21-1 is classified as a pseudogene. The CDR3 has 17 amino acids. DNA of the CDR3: TGTGCCAGCAGCAAACCCGGTCGTCTAGCGGGGACAGATACGCAGTATTTT. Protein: CASSKPGRLAGTDTQYF.

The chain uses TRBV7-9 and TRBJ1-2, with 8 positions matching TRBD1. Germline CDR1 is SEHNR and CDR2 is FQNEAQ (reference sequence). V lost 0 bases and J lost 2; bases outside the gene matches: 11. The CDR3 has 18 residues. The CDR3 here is CASSLARGTGGSNYGYTF. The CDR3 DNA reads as TGTGCCAGCAGCTTAGCGCGAGGAACAGGGGGTAGCAACTATGGCTACACCTTC.

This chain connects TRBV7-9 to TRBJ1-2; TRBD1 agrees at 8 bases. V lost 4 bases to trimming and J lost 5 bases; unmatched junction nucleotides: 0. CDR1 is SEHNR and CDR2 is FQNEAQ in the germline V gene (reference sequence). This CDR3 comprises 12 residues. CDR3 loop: CASSWTGYGYTF. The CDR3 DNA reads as TGTGCCAGCAGCTGGACAGGGTATGGCTACACCTTC.

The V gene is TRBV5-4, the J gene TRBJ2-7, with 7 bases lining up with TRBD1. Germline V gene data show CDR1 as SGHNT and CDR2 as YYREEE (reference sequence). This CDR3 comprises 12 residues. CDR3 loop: CASSFIQGVQDV. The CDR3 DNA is TGTGCCAGCAGCTTCATCCAGGGGGTTCAAGACGTC.

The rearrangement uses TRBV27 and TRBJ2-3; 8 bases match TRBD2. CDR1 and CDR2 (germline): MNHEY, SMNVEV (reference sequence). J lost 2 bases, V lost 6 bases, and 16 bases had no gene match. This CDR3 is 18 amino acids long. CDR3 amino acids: CASSPPIKTSAITDTQYF. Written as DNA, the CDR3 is TGTGCCAGCAGCCCACCAATAAAGACTAGCGCGATCACAGATACGCAGTATTTT.

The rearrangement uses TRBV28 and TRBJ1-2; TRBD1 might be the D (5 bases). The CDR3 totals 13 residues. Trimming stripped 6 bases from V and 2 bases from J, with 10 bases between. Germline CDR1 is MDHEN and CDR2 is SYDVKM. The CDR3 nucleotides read TGTGCCAGCAGCCCGGGACTGAACTATGGCTACACCTTC. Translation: CASSPGLNYGYTF.

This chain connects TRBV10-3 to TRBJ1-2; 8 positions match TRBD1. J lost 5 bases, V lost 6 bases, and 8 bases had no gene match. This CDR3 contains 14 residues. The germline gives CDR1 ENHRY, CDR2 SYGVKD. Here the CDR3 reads CAIRQTTGEYGYTF. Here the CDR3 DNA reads TGTGCCATCAGACAGACGACAGGGGAGTATGGCTACACCTTC.

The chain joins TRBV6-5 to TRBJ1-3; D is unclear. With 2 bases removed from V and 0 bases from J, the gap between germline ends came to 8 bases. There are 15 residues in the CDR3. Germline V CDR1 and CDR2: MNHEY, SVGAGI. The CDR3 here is CASSYEGLSGNTIYF. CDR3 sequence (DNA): TGTGCCAGCAGTTACGAGGGCCTCTCTGGAAACACCATATATTTT.

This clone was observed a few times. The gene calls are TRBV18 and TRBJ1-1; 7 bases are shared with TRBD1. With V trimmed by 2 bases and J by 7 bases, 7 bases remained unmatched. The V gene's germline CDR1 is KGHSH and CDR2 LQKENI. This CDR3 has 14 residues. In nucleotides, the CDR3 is TGTGCCAGCTCACCAGTCCCCACAGGGGATGAAGCTTTCTTT. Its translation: CASSPVPTGDEAFF.